This is a list of T cell receptor beta chains from one sample in a study of blood T cell repertoires in COVID-19. Generated by immunoSEQ multiplex PCR, the TCRdb table keeps only in-frame clones and is missing some. The table shows approximately 290,000 clones, with approximately 85% occurring only once. Sequenced: PBMCs or T cells enriched from blood (not recorded which). The receptors were sampled from a woman aged 25 to 39 who had recovered from COVID-19. The CDR3 runs from the conserved cysteine through the conserved F or W. The D gene is left open where the match is weak. Not every row has a clone size; where given, it reads once, few, many or a size class.

J: TRBJ1-1; V: TRBV6-1; size: .; D: TRBD1; DNA: TGTGCCAGCAGTGCACCCGGGACAGGGGTGGAGGGATCACAAGCTTTCTTT; CDR3: CASSAPGTGVEGSQAFF
J: TRBJ2-1; V: TRBV2; size: .; D: TRBD1; DNA: TGTGCCAGCAAACAGGGGTATAACAATGAGCAGTTCTTC; CDR3: CASKQGYNNEQFF
J: TRBJ1-2; V: TRBV27; size: once; D: TRBD1; DNA: TGTGCCAGCAGTACCCGACAGGGAATGGATGGCTACACCTTC; CDR3: CASSTRQGMDGYTF
J: TRBJ2-3; V: TRBV6-4; size: .; D: .; DNA: TGTGCCAGCAGTTCGCAGGGTGCAGATACGCAGTATTTT; CDR3: CASSSQGADTQYF
J: TRBJ1-4; V: TRBV9; size: .; D: .; DNA: TGTGCCAGCAGCGTAGAGGGAGGCGGGAATGAAAAACTGTTTTTT; CDR3: CASSVEGGGNEKLFF
J: TRBJ1-2; V: TRBV6-5; size: .; D: TRBD1; DNA: TGTGCCAGCAGTTACGGATACGGGACAGGGTCTGGTGGCTACACCTTC; CDR3: CASSYGYGTGSGGYTF
J: TRBJ2-3; V: TRBV29-1; size: few; D: TRBD2; DNA: TGCAGCGTTGCGGCTAGCGGGAGGTCCGGCGGCACAGATACGCAGTATTTT; CDR3: CSVAASGRSGGTDTQYF
J: TRBJ2-7; V: TRBV7-2; size: .; D: .; DNA: TGTGCCAGCAGCTATATCGCGGGAACAGGTTGGTTCTACGAGCAGTACTTC; CDR3: CASSYIAGTGWFYEQYF
J: TRBJ1-1; V: TRBV7-8; size: .; D: .; DNA: TGTGCCAGCAGCCCCACAGCGGGTAATACTGAAGCTTTCTTT; CDR3: CASSPTAGNTEAFF
J: TRBJ1-6; V: TRBV2; size: .; D: TRBD1; DNA: TGTGCCAGCAGTCTGACAGGGGATAATTCACCCCTCCACTTT; CDR3: CASSLTGDNSPLHF
J: TRBJ2-7; V: TRBV4-2; size: .; D: .; DNA: TGTGCCAGCAGCCAAGGGAGAGTATACGAGCAGTACTTC; CDR3: CASSQGRVYEQYF
J: TRBJ2-7; V: TRBV27; size: .; D: TRBD1; DNA: TGTGCCAGCAGTCCACTAAAGCGGGACAGGGGACCCAGGTACTTC; CDR3: CASSPLKRDRGPRYF
J: TRBJ2-7; V: TRBV3-1/TRBV3-2; size: .; D: .; DNA: TGTGCCAGCAGCCAACGAGGAGGTCTAACCTACGAGCAGTACTTC; CDR3: CASSQRGGLTYEQYF
J: TRBJ2-4; V: TRBV6-4; size: .; D: TRBD2; DNA: TGTGCCAGCAGTGACCTAGCGGTAGCCAAAAACATTCAGTACTTC; CDR3: CASSDLAVAKNIQYF
J: TRBJ2-2; V: TRBV6-5; size: .; D: .; DNA: TGTGCCAGCAGCGTTGGCTACACCGGGGAGCTGTTTTTT; CDR3: CASSVGYTGELFF
J: TRBJ1-5; V: TRBV30; size: .; D: .; DNA: TGTGCCTGGAGTACCGACAGGAATTTCAATCAGCCCCAGCATTTT; CDR3: CAWSTDRNFNQPQHF
J: TRBJ2-1; V: TRBV27; size: .; D: TRBD1; DNA: TGTGCCAGCAGTTATCGTACAGGGGTGATGTTGGATGAGCAGTTCTTC; CDR3: CASSYRTGVMLDEQFF
J: TRBJ2-1; V: TRBV6-6; size: .; D: .; DNA: TGTGCCAGCAGCGAACAGGGGGGGCCCTACAATGAGCAGTTCTTC; CDR3: CASSEQGGPYNEQFF
J: TRBJ1-4; V: TRBV11-3; size: .; D: .; DNA: TGTGCCAGCAGCCCCAATTGGGGGGATCGGGAAAAACTGTTTTTT; CDR3: CASSPNWGDREKLFF
J: TRBJ2-5; V: TRBV3-1/TRBV3-2; size: .; D: TRBD2; DNA: TGTGCCAGCAGCCAAGATCTAGCGGGAGGGCCAGAGACCCAGTACTTC; CDR3: CASSQDLAGGPETQYF
J: TRBJ1-4; V: TRBV23-1; size: .; D: TRBD1; DNA: TGCGCCAGCAGTCAATCGGTGACGGGACAGGGGACCCGGGAAAATGAAAAACTGTTTTTT; CDR3: CASSQSVTGQGTRENEKLFF
J: TRBJ1-1; V: TRBV7-2; size: .; D: TRBD1; DNA: TGTGCCATCTCAGGGACAGGGGGACGAGTTGGTGAAGCTTTCTTT; CDR3: CAISGTGGRVGEAFF
J: TRBJ1-5; V: TRBV7-9; size: once; D: .; DNA: TGTGCCAGCAGTGGTCGGGAACCCAATCAGCCCCAGCATTTT; CDR3: CASSGREPNQPQHF
J: TRBJ2-2; V: TRBV11-3; size: once; D: TRBD2; DNA: TGTGCCAGCAGCCTTAGCGGGAGGACCGGGGAGCTGTTTTTT; CDR3: CASSLSGRTGELFF
J: TRBJ2-2; V: TRBV7-9; size: .; D: TRBD2; DNA: TGTGCCAGCAGCGCCATCAGGACTAGCCCCACCGGGGAGCTGTTTTTT; CDR3: CASSAIRTSPTGELFF
J: TRBJ2-1; V: TRBV15; size: .; D: .; DNA: TGTGCCACCAGCGTTCCCCGTAACAATGAGCAGTTCTTC; CDR3: CATSVPRNNEQFF
J: TRBJ2-3; V: TRBV7-8; size: .; D: TRBD2; DNA: TGTGCCAGCAGCTTAGTGCGGGGGGGGGCAGATACGCAGTATTTT; CDR3: CASSLVRGGADTQYF
J: TRBJ2-7; V: TRBV18; size: .; D: TRBD2; DNA: TGTGCCAGCTCACCACCGAGGTCCGGACTAGCGGGAGGGCCCCTCCCACACTACGAGCAGTACTTC; CDR3: CASSPPRSGLAGGPLPHYEQYF
J: TRBJ2-7; V: TRBV7-2; size: .; D: .; DNA: TGTGCCAGCCGGGGCCAAGACGGGAGTTTCTACGAGCAGTACTTC; CDR3: CASRGQDGSFYEQYF
J: TRBJ2-3; V: TRBV3-1/TRBV3-2; size: .; D: TRBD2; DNA: TGTGCCAGCAGCCGAGCACTAGCGGCTTTCACAGATACGCAGTATTTT; CDR3: CASSRALAAFTDTQYF
J: TRBJ1-5; V: TRBV6-5; size: .; D: TRBD1; DNA: TGTGCCACCGTTGTGCGGGACAGGATTAATCAGCCCCAGCATTTT; CDR3: CATVVRDRINQPQHF
J: TRBJ1-2; V: TRBV28; size: .; D: TRBD1; DNA: TGTGCCACTTATGTTACAGGGTCCGCAGGGGGTGGCTACACCTTC; CDR3: CATYVTGSAGGGYTF
J: TRBJ2-7; V: TRBV19; size: .; D: TRBD1; DNA: TGTGCCAGTAGTTCCCGGGACAGAACTATCTACGAGCAGTACTTC; CDR3: CASSSRDRTIYEQYF